This T cell receptor beta chain was documented in a study of control samples from healthy donors and cancer patients. Profiling relied on immunoSEQ multiplex PCR, and the TCRdb table lists in-frame clones only, not all of them. The top ten clones hold 2% of a sample with around 180,000 clones, about 91% of them seen once. Germline V gene lookup returns CDR1 ENHRY and CDR2 SYGVKD. V was shortened by 6 bases and J by 5 bases, with 11 bases between the two germline ends. This CDR3 comprises 12 residues. The clonotype originates from a woman between 40 and 50 years old in good health. The sample was blood. The V call is TRBV10-3, the J call TRBJ2-7; D is undetermined. In DNA, the CDR3 is TGTGCCATCAGCTATAAGCAGGACGAGCAGTACTTC. Translating it yields CAISYKQDEQYF.